A single T cell receptor beta chain is shown here with its context. Antigen unknown. Regarding time point: blood at routine non-recurrence follow-up after resection. Unsorted tumor, nontumor lung tissue or cryopreserved PBMC supplied the whole RNA. This specimen comes from a study of spatial heterogeneity in lung cancer. The study's findings and limits: Among blood samples, ubiquitous expanded tumor TCRs appeared more at resection than at follow-up.

Germline V gives CDR1 KGHDR, CDR2 SFDVKD. CDR3 length: 13 residues. J lost 9 bases, V lost 5 bases, and 9 bases had no gene match. TCRdb re-derived calls from the 5' RACE reads in MiXCR, one entry per CDR3 protein. The top ten hold 35% of the sample, which has around 47,000 distinct CDR3 sequences, roughly 7% seen once. The source was PBMCs, collected at follow-up. This TCR was sampled from a female donor with early-stage non-small cell lung cancer. V usage is TRBV24-1 and J usage is TRBJ2-7; 7 positions match TRBD1. The CDR3 sequence is CATSANTGDRQYF. DNA of the CDR3: TGTGCCACCAGTGCAAACACAGGGGACAGGCAGTACTTC.